The 19 T cell receptor beta chains given below trace back to one sample, sequenced in a study of TIL therapy for anti-PD-1-resistant metastatic lung cancer. Indicated time point: pre-treatment sample, taken before nivolumab and TIL therapy. The libraries were made with immunoSEQ v3. Libraries were prepared by immunoSEQ multiplex PCR; TCRdb keeps only in-frame clonotypes and omits some of them. Of about 19,000 clones listed, 60% to 80% are singletons. Specimen: blood, collected at baseline. These receptors all come from a person aged 25 to 85 with non-small cell lung cancer.

The chain couples TRBV6-5 to TRBJ1-2; a possible D gene is TRBD1 (6 bases). V was trimmed by 5 bases and J by 4 bases, leaving 14 bases between them. The CDR3 length is 14 residues. CDR1 and CDR2 from the germline V gene are MNHEY and SVGAGI. DNA of the CDR3: TGTGCCAGCAGTCGGGGGGGCCCCAGCTATGGCTACACCTTC. It yields the protein CASSRGGPSYGYTF.

The chain uses TRBV29-1 and TRBJ2-1, with D perhaps TRBD1 or TRBD2 (6 bases each). Germline assignment: CDR1 SQVTM and CDR2 ANQGSEA. The CDR3 spans 13 residues. V gave up 4 bases and J gave up 5 bases, with 12 bases separating them. The CDR3 protein is CSVAPGGNNEQFF. DNA of the CDR3: TGCAGCGTTGCCCCCGGGGGCAACAATGAGCAGTTCTTC.

The V gene is TRBV7-2, the J gene TRBJ2-3, with D unresolved. Germline V gene data show CDR1 as SGHTA and CDR2 as FQGNSA. The CDR3 covers 12 residues. Trimming removed 5 bases at V and 5 bases at J, with 8 bases between. The DNA for the CDR3 is TGTGCCAGCAGCCTGAGAGAAGATACGCAGTATTTT. It encodes CASSLREDTQYF.

The V gene is TRBV7-2, the J gene TRBJ2-7, with TRBD2 identical over 9 bases. J was trimmed by 4 bases and V by 5 bases; bases with no gene match: 9. From germline, CDR1 is SGHTA and CDR2 FQGNSA. This CDR3 is 15 amino acids long. CDR3 sequence reads: CASSGGTSSTYEQYF. For the CDR3, the DNA is TGTGCCAGCAGCGGGGGGACTAGCTCTACATACGAGCAGTACTTC.

The chain recombines TRBV18 with TRBJ1-2; 9 bases fit TRBD1. The ends lost 3 bases at V and 8 bases at J; junction bases unmatched: 7. The length of the CDR3 is 14 residues. Germline assignment: CDR1 KGHSH and CDR2 LQKENI. CDR3 protein: CASSPEQGALGYTF. In DNA, the CDR3 is TGTGCCAGCTCACCGGAACAGGGGGCCTTGGGCTACACCTTC. The variable domain in full, with the rest retrieved from reference TRBV18 and TRBJ1-2, is NAGVMQNPRHLVRRRGQEARLRCSPMKGHSHVYWYRQLPEEGLKFMVYLQKENIIDESGMPKERFSAEFPKEGPSILRIQQVVRGDSAAYFCASSPEQGALGYTFGSGTRLTVV.

This clone was observed once. The chain joins TRBV15 to TRBJ2-7, with D perhaps matching TRBD2 (5 bases). V shed 5 bases and J shed 4 bases, with 21 bases lying between them. The CDR3 contains 16 residues. Germline V gene lookup returns CDR1 LNHNV and CDR2 YYDKDF (reference sequence). CDR3 coding DNA: TGTGCCACCAGCCCGGGATCCCTCCGCGGGCGATACGAGCAGTACTTC. Amino acid sequence: CATSPGSLRGRYEQYF.

The chain is built from TRBV6-1 and TRBJ2-1; weak D call: TRBD2 (5 bases). V was trimmed by 1 base and J by 2 bases, leaving 15 bases between them. CDR1 is MNHNS, CDR2 SASEGT, per germline. This CDR3 has 17 amino acids. CDR3 in amino acids: CASSEGAGAITYNEQFF. The CDR3 DNA is TGTGCCAGCAGTGAAGGGGCGGGCGCCATAACCTACAATGAGCAGTTCTTC.

This chain links TRBV19 with TRBJ1-6, with 7 bases matching TRBD1. Germline values: CDR1 LNHDA, CDR2 SQIVND (reference sequence). J gave up 8 bases and V 5 bases, and 9 bases lay outside the gene matches. The CDR3 runs to 15 residues. The CDR3 protein is CASSPPTGEYSPLHF. The CDR3 nucleotides are TGTGCCAGTAGTCCCCCAACAGGGGAATATTCACCCCTCCACTTT.

The J gene is TRBJ1-1, the V gene TRBV12-3 or TRBV12-4; D unresolved. V was cut by 2 bases and J by 1 base, with 5 bases left in between. The CDR3 is 13 residues long. In DNA form, the CDR3 reads TGTGCCAGCAGTTTACACCCGAACACTGAAGCTTTCTTT. It translates to CASSLHPNTEAFF.

CDR3 coding DNA: TGTGCCAGCAGCTTCTTTGACGCATCGGAGACCCAGTACTTC. Translation gives CASSFFDASETQYF. The chain links TRBV7-9 to TRBJ2-5; D remains unclear. V was clipped by 3 bases and J by 5 bases, with 13 bases between them. The CDR3 is 14 residues long. CDR1 and CDR2 (germline): SEHNR, FQNEAQ (reference sequence).

This chain uses TRBV19 with TRBJ2-6, with 10 bases identical to TRBD1. The J segment lost 3 bases and the V segment lost 4 bases, leaving 9 bases of the junction unmatched. The CDR3 runs to 18 residues. The germline CDR1 and CDR2 sequences are LNHDA and SQIVND (reference sequence). The CDR3 DNA follows: TGTGCCAGTAGTACGAATAGACAGGGGGCAATTGGGGCCAACGTCCTGACTTTC. It is translated as CASSTNRQGAIGANVLTF.

The V gene is TRBV3-1 (or the pseudogene TRBV3-2), the J gene TRBJ1-3, with a possible D match to TRBD1 (5 bases). The CDR3 has 16 amino acids. The germline V gene has CDR1 LGHDT and CDR2 YNNKEL (reference sequence). Trimming took off 2 bases at V and 0 bases at J, with 11 bases between the two ends. CDR3 bases: TGTGCCAGCAGCCAACCTAAGGGGAGCTCTGGAAACACCATATATTTT. Translation gives CASSQPKGSSGNTIYF.

This chain links TRBV6-2 or TRBV6-3 with TRBJ2-2, with 11 positions matching TRBD2. The junction had 8 bases not matched to a gene; V was cut back by 4 bases and J by 7 bases. The germline CDR1 and CDR2 sequences are MNHEY and SVGEGT. This CDR3 has 16 amino acids. CDR3: CASSSLAGGPNGELFF. The CDR3 region has the DNA TGTGCCAGCAGTTCTTTAGCGGGGGGGCCAAACGGGGAGCTGTTTTTT.

V is TRBV19 and J is TRBJ1-1; D remains unclear. Germline V gene lookup returns CDR1 LNHDA and CDR2 SQIVND (reference sequence). Trimming took off 1 base at V and 4 bases at J, with 13 bases between the two ends. The CDR3 is 15 amino acids. CDR3 in DNA: TGTGCCAGTAGTATAGGACCAGGTGGAGTCACTGAAGCTTTCTTT. Protein: CASSIGPGGVTEAFF.

This chain links TRBV19 with TRBJ1-6; D gene ambiguous. Germline V gene lookup returns CDR1 LNHDA and CDR2 SQIVND (reference sequence). Trimming pared 3 bases from V and 7 bases from J, leaving 16 bases between. The CDR3 sequence is 16 residues long. CDR3 sequence reads: CASSMGDPQRNSPLHF. DNA for the CDR3: TGTGCCAGTAGTATGGGAGACCCTCAGCGGAATTCACCCCTCCACTTT.

The rearrangement uses TRBV30 and TRBJ2-4; TRBD2 might be the D (5 bases). Germline assignment: CDR1 GTSNPN and CDR2 SVGIG (reference sequence). Trimming left V 7 bases short and J 1 base short, with 20 bases between. The CDR3 runs 16 residues. The DNA of the CDR3 is TGTGCCTTCCTCAACCGGGGAGTTGGGGCCAAAAACATTCAGTACTTC. Amino acid sequence: CAFLNRGVGAKNIQYF.

The gene calls are TRBV4-2 and TRBJ2-3; D remains ambiguous. The CDR3 is 16 amino acids. V was cut by 2 bases and J by 2 bases, with 14 bases left in between. Germline V lookup: CDR1 LGHNA, CDR2 YNFKEQ. The CDR3 DNA is TGTGCCAGCAGCCAACCTGAGTTGAGGCCCACAGATACGCAGTATTTT. Protein: CASSQPELRPTDTQYF.

The chain carries TRBV11-2 and TRBJ2-1, with 10 nucleotides matching TRBD2. This CDR3 has 15 amino acids. The V and J ends lost 5 bases and 8 bases, in that order; junction bases with no gene match: 9. CDR1 is SGHAT, CDR2 FQNNGV, per germline. The CDR3 reads CASSPVAGGFDEQFF. DNA for the CDR3: TGTGCCAGCAGCCCTGTAGCGGGAGGTTTCGATGAGCAGTTCTTC. Full variable domain (outside the CDR3, taken from reference TRBV11-2 and TRBJ2-1): EAGVAQSPRYKIIEKRQSVAFWCNPISGHATLYWYQQILGQGPKLLIQFQNNGVVDDSQLPKDRFSAERLKGVDSTLKIQPAKLEDSAVYLCASSPVAGGFDEQFFGPGTRLTVL.

This chain uses TRBV5-5 with TRBJ2-3; 7 positions agree with TRBD2. Trimming cost V 8 bases and J 6 bases; bases outside gene matches: 12. In germline, CDR1 is SGHKS, CDR2 YYEKEE (reference sequence). This CDR3 has 14 residues. DNA of the CDR3: TGTGCCAGTCGACGACTAGCTTCGACGGATACGCAGTATTTT. Amino acids: CASRRLASTDTQYF.